One sample yielded the 7 T cell receptor beta chains listed below, sequenced in a study of blood T cell repertoires in COVID-19. Sequenced by immunoSEQ multiplex PCR; TCRdb stores in-frame clones only, minus some. This sample has around 300,000 clones, with 89% found just once. The specimen sequenced was PBMCs or T cells enriched from blood (not recorded which). These receptors all come from a woman between 35 and 50 years old who had recovered from COVID-19.

A single count supports this clone. The chain employs TRBV6-2 or TRBV6-3 and TRBJ1-2; the D gene is possibly TRBD1 (5 bases). Between the trimmed V and J ends, which lost 5 bases and 0 bases, there was a span of 16 bases. There are 16 residues in the CDR3. Germline CDR1 reads MNHEY; CDR2 reads SVGEGT. For the CDR3, the DNA is TGTGCCAGCAGTCCCCCTCAGGGATGGTCTAACTATGGCTACACCTTC. It codes for CASSPPQGWSNYGYTF.

Only a few counts were recorded for this clone. This chain connects TRBV10-1 to TRBJ1-4, with D possibly TRBD1 on 6 matching bases. CDR3 length equals 14 residues. CDR1 is WNHNN, CDR2 SYGVQD, per germline (reference sequence). V was cut by 3 bases and J by 10 bases, with 15 bases left in between. The CDR3 region is CASSDRQAGGKLFF. The CDR3 DNA reads as TGCGCCAGCAGTGACAGACAGGCGGGTGGAAAACTGTTTTTT.

The chain is built from TRBV10-3 and TRBJ1-5, with D hard to call. This CDR3 has 12 residues. Trimming took off 4 bases at V and 5 bases at J, with 6 bases between the two ends. Germline CDR1 and CDR2: ENHRY and SYGVKD. Here the CDR3 DNA reads TGTGCCATCAGTGGTTTCGATCAGCCCCAGCATTTT. Protein: CAISGFDQPQHF.

This sequence joins TRBV11-2 and TRBJ2-3, with D perhaps TRBD2 (5 bases). The CDR3 covers 15 residues. In germline, CDR1 is SGHAT, CDR2 FQNNGV. The germline V and J ends were trimmed by 5 bases and 0 bases, with 12 bases remaining between them. The CDR3 nucleotides are TGTGCCAGCAGCCCCCGCAAGCGGAGCACAGATACGCAGTATTTT. This translates into CASSPRKRSTDTQYF.

V and J are TRBV30 and TRBJ1-2; D possibly corresponds to TRBD1 (5 bases). The CDR3 sequence is 13 residues long. Looked up from germline, CDR1 is GTSNPN and CDR2 is SVGIG (reference sequence). Deletions cut 5 bases from V and 8 bases from J, with 18 bases between. CDR3 protein: CAWHEQGRKGYTF. The DNA of the CDR3 is TGTGCCTGGCACGAGCAGGGTAGAAAGGGCTACACCTTC.

This chain connects TRBV9 to TRBJ1-2, with 9 bases identical to TRBD1. The germline CDR1 and CDR2 sequences are SGDLS and YYNGEE. The V and J ends lost 4 bases and 6 bases, in that order; junction bases with no gene match: 4. The CDR3 runs 13 residues. The CDR3 bases are TGTGCCAGCAGCCGGGGACAGGGTGATGGCTACACCTTC. Translation: CASSRGQGDGYTF.

For the CDR3, the DNA is TGTGCCAGCAGCTTTAGGACAGGCGGAAACACCATATATTTT. As protein: CASSFRTGGNTIYF. This chain links TRBV7-9 with TRBJ1-3, with 7 bases identical to TRBD1. V lost 3 bases and J lost 4; bases outside the gene matches: 3. The V gene's germline CDR1 is SEHNR and CDR2 FQNEAQ (reference sequence). This CDR3 region has 14 residues.